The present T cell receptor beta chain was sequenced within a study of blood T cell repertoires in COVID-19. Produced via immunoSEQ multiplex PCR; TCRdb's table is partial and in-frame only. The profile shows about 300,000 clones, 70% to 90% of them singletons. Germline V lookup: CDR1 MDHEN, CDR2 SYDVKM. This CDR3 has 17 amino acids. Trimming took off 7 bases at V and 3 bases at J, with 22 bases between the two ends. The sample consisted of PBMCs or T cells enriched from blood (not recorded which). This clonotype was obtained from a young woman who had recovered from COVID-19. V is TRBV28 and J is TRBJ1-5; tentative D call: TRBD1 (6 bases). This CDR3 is CASTSGTVGTINQPQHF. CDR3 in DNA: TGTGCCAGCACGTCAGGTACCGTGGGGACAATCAATCAGCCCCAGCATTTT.